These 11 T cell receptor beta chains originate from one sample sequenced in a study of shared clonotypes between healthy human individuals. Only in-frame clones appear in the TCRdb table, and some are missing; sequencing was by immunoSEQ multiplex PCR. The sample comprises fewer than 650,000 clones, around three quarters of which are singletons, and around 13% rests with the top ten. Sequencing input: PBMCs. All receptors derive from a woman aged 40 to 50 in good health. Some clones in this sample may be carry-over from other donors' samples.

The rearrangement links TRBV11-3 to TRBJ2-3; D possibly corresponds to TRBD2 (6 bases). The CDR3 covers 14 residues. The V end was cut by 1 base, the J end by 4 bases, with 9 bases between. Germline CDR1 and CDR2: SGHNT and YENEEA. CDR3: CASSLGRGSDTQYF. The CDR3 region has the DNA TGTGCCAGCAGCTTAGGGAGGGGCTCAGATACGCAGTATTTT.

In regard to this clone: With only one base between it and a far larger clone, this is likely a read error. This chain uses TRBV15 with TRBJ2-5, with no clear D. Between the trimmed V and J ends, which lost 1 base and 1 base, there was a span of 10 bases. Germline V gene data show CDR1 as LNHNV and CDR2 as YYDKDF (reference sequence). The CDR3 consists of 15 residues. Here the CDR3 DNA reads TGTGCCACCAGCAGAGCTCTAGTGCCCCAAGAGACCCAGTACTTC. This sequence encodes CATSRALVPQETQYF.

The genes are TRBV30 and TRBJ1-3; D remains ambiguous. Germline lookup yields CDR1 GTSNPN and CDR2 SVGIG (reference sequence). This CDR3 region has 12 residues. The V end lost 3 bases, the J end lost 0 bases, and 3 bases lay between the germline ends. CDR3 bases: TGTGCCTGGAGAGACTCTGGAAACACCATATATTTT. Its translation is CAWRDSGNTIYF.

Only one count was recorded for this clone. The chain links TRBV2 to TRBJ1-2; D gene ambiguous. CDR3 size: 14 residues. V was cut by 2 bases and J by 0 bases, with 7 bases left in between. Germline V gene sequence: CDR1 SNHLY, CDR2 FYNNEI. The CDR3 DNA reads TGTGCCAGCAGTGAAACGAGGGCTAACTATGGCTACACCTTC. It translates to CASSETRANYGYTF.

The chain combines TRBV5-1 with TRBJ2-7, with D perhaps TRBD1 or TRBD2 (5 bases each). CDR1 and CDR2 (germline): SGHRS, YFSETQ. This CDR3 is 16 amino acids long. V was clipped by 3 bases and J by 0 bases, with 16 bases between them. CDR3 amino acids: CASSSRGTLVSYEQYF. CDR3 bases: TGCGCCAGCAGCTCTAGAGGGACGCTGGTCTCCTACGAGCAGTACTTC.

This CDR3 reads CASSPRPQETQYF. CDR3 bases: TGTGCCAGCAGCCCCAGACCCCAAGAGACCCAGTACTTC. The rearrangement links TRBV9 to TRBJ2-5, with D uncertain. With 4 bases removed from V and 1 base from J, the gap between germline ends came to 8 bases. The CDR3 length is 13 residues. CDR1 and CDR2 (germline): SGDLS, YYNGEE.

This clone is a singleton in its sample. CDR3 DNA: TGTGCCAGCAGATCTCTAGCGTTGGATACGCAGTATTTT. It is translated as CASRSLALDTQYF. The gene calls are TRBV11-2 and TRBJ2-3; a possible D gene is TRBD2 (6 bases). This CDR3 has 13 residues. Per germline, CDR1 SGHAT and CDR2 FQNNGV. V was shortened by 6 bases and J by 6 bases, with 13 bases between the two germline ends.

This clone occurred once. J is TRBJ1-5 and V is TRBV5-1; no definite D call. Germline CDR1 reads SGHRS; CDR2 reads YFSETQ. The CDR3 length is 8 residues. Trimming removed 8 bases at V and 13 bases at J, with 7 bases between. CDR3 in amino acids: CARRWQHF. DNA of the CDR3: TGCGCCAGACGCTGGCAGCATTTT. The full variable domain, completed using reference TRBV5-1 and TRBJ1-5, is KAGVTQTPRYLIKTRGQQVTLSCSPISGHRSVSWYQQTPGQGLQFLFEYFSETQRNKGNFPGRFSGRQFSNSRSEMNVSTLELGDSALYLCARRWQHFGDGTRLSIL.

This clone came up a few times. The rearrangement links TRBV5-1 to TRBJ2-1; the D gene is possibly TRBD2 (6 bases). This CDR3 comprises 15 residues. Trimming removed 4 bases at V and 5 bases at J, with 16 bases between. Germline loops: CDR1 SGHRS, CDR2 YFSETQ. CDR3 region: CASSPRQGGNNEQFF. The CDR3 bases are TGCGCCAGCAGCCCCCGGCAGGGAGGCAACAATGAGCAGTTCTTC. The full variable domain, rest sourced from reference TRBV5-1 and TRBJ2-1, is KAGVTQTPRYLIKTRGQQVTLSCSPISGHRSVSWYQQTPGQGLQFLFEYFSETQRNKGNFPGRFSGRQFSNSRSEMNVSTLELGDSALYLCASSPRQGGNNEQFFGPGTRLTVL.

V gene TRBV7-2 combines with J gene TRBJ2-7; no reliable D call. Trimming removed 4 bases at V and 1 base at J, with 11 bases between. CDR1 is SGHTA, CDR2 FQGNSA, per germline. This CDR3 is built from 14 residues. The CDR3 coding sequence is TGTGCCAGCAGCTCAATAGCCGCATCCTACGAGCAGTACTTC. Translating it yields CASSSIAASYEQYF. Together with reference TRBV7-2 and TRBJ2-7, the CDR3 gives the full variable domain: GAGVSQSPSNKVTEKGKDVELRCDPISGHTALYWYRQSLGQGLEFLIYFQGNSAPDKSGLPSDRFSAERTGGSVSTLTIQRTQQEDSAVYLCASSSIAASYEQYFGPGTRLTVT.

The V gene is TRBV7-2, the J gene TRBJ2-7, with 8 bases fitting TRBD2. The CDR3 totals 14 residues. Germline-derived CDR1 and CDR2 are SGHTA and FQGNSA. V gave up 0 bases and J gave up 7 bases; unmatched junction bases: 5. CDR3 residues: CASSLAREGGEQYF. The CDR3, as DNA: TGTGCCAGCAGCTTAGCACGGGAGGGTGGTGAGCAGTACTTC.